These 13 T cell receptor beta chains were sequenced from one sample in a study of human T cells and chemical hapten exposure. The time point was: patch test 2, 6 weeks after DPC sensitization. Stated treatment: therapeutic diphenylcyclopropenone sensitization with weekly scalp DPC. TCRdb passed the RACE reads through MiXCR, listing each CDR3 protein once. The sample shows more than 70,000 distinct CDR3 sequences, roughly 10% of them seen only once. The sample here was whole blood, taken in connection with sensitization to the hapten diphenylcyclopropenone (DPC). The origin of the receptors is a man between 18 and 29 years old with alopecia areata. Some clones in this sample may be carry-over from other donors' samples.

At least ten counts were recorded for this clonotype. For the CDR3, the DNA is TGCAGTGCTAGAACACCCACTGGCGGGGATTACAATGAGCAGTTCTTC. Translated: CSARTPTGGDYNEQFF. The chain has TRBV20-1 and TRBJ2-1, with D possibly matching TRBD2 (6 bases). Trimming removed 2 bases from V and 4 bases from J, with 18 bases in between. CDR1 and CDR2 (germline): DFQATT, SNEGSKA (reference sequence). This CDR3 is built from 16 residues.

This clonotype was found many times. The chain recombines TRBV19 with TRBJ2-7; a weak D match, TRBD1 (6 bases). V was shortened by 6 bases and J by 2 bases, with 14 bases between the two germline ends. Germline lookup yields CDR1 LNHDA and CDR2 SQIVND (reference sequence). The CDR3 runs 14 residues. DNA for the CDR3: TGTGCCAGTAGCCCGGGACATGGAACCTACGAGCAGTACGTC. Residues: CASSPGHGTYEQYV.

This clonotype has only a few counts. This rearrangement joins TRBV18 to TRBJ2-1; D is unclear. This CDR3 comprises 14 residues. Germline assignment: CDR1 KGHSH and CDR2 LQKENI. V was pared by 0 bases and J by 10 bases, with 13 bases between. In DNA form, the CDR3 reads TGTGCCAGCTCACCACCATCGGTCCTGAAAGAGCAGTTCTTC. Translating it yields CASSPPSVLKEQFF.

This clonotype was recorded a few times. The chain uses TRBV6-6 and TRBJ1-4; 9 bases align to TRBD1. The CDR3 is made up of 18 amino acids. V shed 6 bases and J 4 bases; nucleotides not matched to a gene: 15. Germline CDR1 is MNHNY and CDR2 is SVGAGI (reference sequence). The DNA of the CDR3 is TGTGCCAGCAGCTCTCCTACAGGGGGCGAATCAGTTAATGAAAAACTGTTTTTT. It translates to CASSSPTGGESVNEKLFF.

The chain employs TRBV7-9 and TRBJ1-2; 9 bases map to TRBD1. This CDR3 region has 14 residues. Germline-derived CDR1 and CDR2 are SEHNR and FQNEAQ (reference sequence). The junction had 3 bases not matched to a gene; V was cut back by 0 bases and J by 7 bases. The DNA for the CDR3 is TGTGCCAGCAGCTTAGCGGACAGGGGAGGTGGCTACACCTTC. Translating it yields CASSLADRGGGYTF.

This sequence joins TRBV29-1 and TRBJ1-4; the D is unclear. The CDR3 loop spans 15 amino acids. V was cut by 1 base and J by 4 bases, with 13 bases left in between. CDR1 SQVTM and CDR2 ANQGSEA come from the germline V gene. CDR3 loop: CSVEVLGSLNEKLFF. In DNA form, the CDR3 reads TGCAGCGTTGAAGTACTAGGGAGTCTTAATGAAAAACTGTTTTTT. Combining the CDR3 with reference TRBV29-1 and TRBJ1-4 gives the whole variable domain SAVISQKPSRDICQRGTSLTIQCQVDSQVTMMFWYRQQPGQSLTLIATANQGSEATYESGFVIDKFPISRPNLTFSTLTVSNMSPEDSSIYLCSVEVLGSLNEKLFFGSGTQLSVL.

The rearrangement uses TRBV6-1 and TRBJ2-3, with 9 nucleotides matching TRBD2. From germline, CDR1 is MNHNS and CDR2 SASEGT. J lost 6 bases, V lost 3 bases, and 4 bases had no gene match. The CDR3 is 14 residues long. The DNA of the CDR3 is TGTGCCAGCAGTGAGCGGGGGGGCCTTGATACGCAGTATTTT. This codes for CASSERGGLDTQYF.

This clonotype showed up many times. The V call is TRBV29-1, the J call TRBJ2-2; perhaps TRBD2 as D (5 bases). Per germline, CDR1 SQVTM and CDR2 ANQGSEA. Trimming shortened V by 4 bases and J by 7 bases, and 7 bases separated the two germline ends. This CDR3 spans 11 amino acids. This CDR3 reads CSVAEGGELFF. DNA for the CDR3: TGCAGCGTTGCAGAGGGCGGGGAGCTGTTTTTT.

This clonotype was seen more than once but under ten times. V is TRBV18 and J is TRBJ2-5; TRBD1 is a possible D gene (5 bases). The CDR3 loop spans 13 amino acids. Deletions cut 4 bases from V and 5 bases from J, with 11 bases between. Germline lookup yields CDR1 KGHSH and CDR2 LQKENI. This CDR3 reads CASSQIQEETQYF. The CDR3 DNA reads as TGTGCCAGCTCACAAATACAGGAGGAGACCCAGTACTTC.

There are many counts of this clonotype. The chain has TRBV10-1 and TRBJ1-6; D gene unclear. Germline lookup yields CDR1 WNHNN and CDR2 SYGVQD (reference sequence). This CDR3 is 13 amino acids long. The V end was cut by 7 bases, the J end by 5 bases, with 9 bases between. The CDR3 DNA reads TGCGCCAGCACCGGGCAGAATAATTCACCCCTCCACTTT. Translated: CASTGQNNSPLHF.

The CDR3, as DNA: TGCAGCGTTGGGTACGGCTACACCTTC. This translates into CSVGYGYTF. V gene TRBV29-1 combines with J gene TRBJ1-2; D remains ambiguous. Germline V gene sequence: CDR1 SQVTM, CDR2 ANQGSEA. The V end lost 4 bases, the J end lost 8 bases, and 5 bases lay between the germline ends. This CDR3 region has 9 residues.

This clonotype was picked up many times. This chain connects TRBV5-5 to TRBJ2-5, with TRBD1 matching over 7 bases. V was pared by 0 bases and J by 9 bases, with 8 bases of the junction left unmatched. Germline-derived CDR1 and CDR2 are SGHKS and YYEKEE (reference sequence). The CDR3 runs 14 residues. The CDR3, as DNA: TGTGCCAGCAGCTTGGGACCGACCGACAGGGCCCAGTACTTC. It encodes CASSLGPTDRAQYF.

This clonotype was picked up a small number of times. V usage is TRBV29-1 and J usage is TRBJ1-1; 8 bases map to TRBD1. Germline loops: CDR1 SQVTM, CDR2 ANQGSEA. The CDR3 runs 13 residues. J gave up 1 base and V 6 bases, and 4 bases lay outside the gene matches. The CDR3: CSVRQGPNTEAFF. The CDR3 DNA follows: TGCAGCGTGAGACAGGGGCCGAACACTGAAGCTTTCTTT.